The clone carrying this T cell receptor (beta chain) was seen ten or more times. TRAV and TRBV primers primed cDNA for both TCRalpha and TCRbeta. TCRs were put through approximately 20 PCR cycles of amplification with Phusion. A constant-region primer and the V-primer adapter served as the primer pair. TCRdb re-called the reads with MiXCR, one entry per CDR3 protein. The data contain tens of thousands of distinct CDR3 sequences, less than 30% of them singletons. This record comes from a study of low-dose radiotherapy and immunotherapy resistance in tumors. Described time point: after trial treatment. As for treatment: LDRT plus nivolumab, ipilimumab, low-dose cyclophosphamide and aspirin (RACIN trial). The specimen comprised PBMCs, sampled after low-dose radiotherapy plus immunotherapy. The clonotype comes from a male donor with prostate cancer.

The DNA of the CDR3 is TGCAGCGTGAGACATGGGCACAACGAGCAGTACTTC. Protein: CSVRHGHNEQYF. V and J are TRBV29-1 and TRBJ2-7, with D hard to call. The CDR3 length is 12 residues. CDR1 is SQVTM, CDR2 ANQGSEA, per germline. Trimming took off 6 bases at V and 5 bases at J, with 14 bases between the two ends.